This record concerns one TCR beta chain sequence. Data came from immunoSEQ multiplex PCR; TCRdb stores just in-frame clones and leaves some out. The table shows about 87,000 clones, with just over 90% occurring only once. This sample was included in a study of T cell changes during pregnancy in multiple sclerosis. V lost 8 bases, J lost 5 bases, and 6 bases stayed unmatched. The germline V gene has CDR1 SQVTM and CDR2 ANQGSEA. CDR3 size: 13 residues. This chain joins TRBV29-1 and TRBJ2-1, with 10 bases that match TRBD2. This clonotype was sampled from a female donor in good health, enrolled as a control in a pregnancy study. Source: peripheral blood, taken in the third trimester of pregnancy. CDR3 bases: TGCAGCTCTAGCGGGAGTGGCCACAATGAGCAGTTCTTC. The encoded protein is CSSSGSGHNEQFF.